Below, one TCR beta chain is given with its context. Its antigen remains unidentified. Systemic immunosuppression or a history of autoimmune disease excluded patients. The data derive from a study of OX40 agonist ivuxolimab in advanced cancers. Study summary: Ivuxolimab is an agonistic anti-OX40 (CD134) antibody, and patients were treated with it.

Sequencing used immunoSEQ multiplex PCR; TCRdb keeps in-frame clones, though not all of them. This repertoire shows about 54,000 clones, 85% to 95% found once; its top ten account for 8.7%. Study-wide points: Partial responders at 0.1-3.0 mg/kg showed near-lowest clonal expansion.

The sequence was collected from an adult with an advanced solid tumor such as melanoma, head and neck, liver or kidney cancer. Sequencing used CD4+ or CD8+ T cells sorted from blood, obtained in a trial of the OX40 agonist ivuxolimab.

The chain's CDR3 is CASSEYQAVGGTDTQYF. In nucleotides, the CDR3 is TGTGCCAGCAGTGAATACCAGGCCGTGGGAGGGACAGATACGCAGTATTTT. The V and J genes are TRBV6-1 and TRBJ2-3, with TRBD2 identical over 7 bases. CDR3 length: 17 amino acids. V was clipped by 2 bases and J by 3 bases; unmatched bases: 11. Germline-derived CDR1 and CDR2 are MNHNS and SASEGT.